Below, 27 T cell receptor beta chains from the same sample are listed, as sequenced in a study of cytomegalovirus exposure and HLA in healthy donors. Here immunoSEQ multiplex PCR was the method, and the copy in TCRdb shows in-frame clones only, minus some. The sample gives roughly 190,000 clones, around 86% of which show up once; approximately 7% is in the top ten. The source material was PBMCs. Every receptor here comes from a man aged 25 to 40 in good health and CMV-seropositive.

This rearrangement joins TRBV2 to TRBJ2-2; maybe TRBD2 (5 bases). V lost 7 bases and J 5 bases, leaving 14 bases between the germline ends. CDR1 SNHLY and CDR2 FYNNEI come from the germline V gene. The CDR3 loop spans 14 amino acids. CDR3 nucleotide sequence: TGTGCCAGCACGGACTTTCGTGGGACCGGGGAGCTGTTTTTT. Amino acids: CASTDFRGTGELFF.

The CDR3 loop is CASSLDRDQFF. CDR3 coding DNA: TGTGCCAGCAGCTTAGACCGTGACCAGTTCTTC. The genes are TRBV7-2 and TRBJ2-1; D remains unclear. The V end was cut by 1 base, the J end by 13 bases, with 8 bases between. This CDR3 region has 11 residues. In germline, CDR1 is SGHTA, CDR2 FQGNSA. Together with reference TRBV7-2 and TRBJ2-1, the CDR3 gives the full variable domain: GAGVSQSPSNKVTEKGKDVELRCDPISGHTALYWYRQSLGQGLEFLIYFQGNSAPDKSGLPSDRFSAERTGGSVSTLTIQRTQQEDSAVYLCASSLDRDQFFGPGTRLTVL.

This clone showed up just a few times. The J gene is TRBJ2-1, the V gene TRBV27; unclear D gene. Trimming stripped 5 bases from V and 9 bases from J, with 11 bases between. The CDR3 loop spans 12 amino acids. Looked up from germline, CDR1 is MNHEY and CDR2 is SMNVEV (reference sequence). The CDR3 sequence is CASSRRGSEQFF. DNA of the CDR3: TGTGCCAGCAGTCGTAGAGGAAGTGAGCAGTTCTTC.

This chain joins TRBV2 and TRBJ2-7; TRBD2 aligns across 8 bases. Per the germline V gene, CDR1 is SNHLY and CDR2 is FYNNEI. Unmatched junction bases numbered 10, after V lost 5 bases and J lost 7 bases. The CDR3 is 14 amino acids. CDR3 in DNA: TGTGCCAGCAGTCGCCTAAGCGGGAGAGGGGAGCAGTACTTC. As protein: CASSRLSGRGEQYF. Full variable domain (rest looked up from reference TRBV2 and TRBJ2-7): EPEVTQTPSHQVTQMGQEVILRCVPISNHLYFYWYRQILGQKVEFLVSFYNNEISEKSEIFDDQFSVERPDGSNFTLKIRSTKLEDSAMYFCASSRLSGRGEQYFGPGTRLTVT.

The rearrangement joins TRBV2 to TRBJ1-2; TRBD1 aligns across 8 bases. Germline V gene lookup returns CDR1 SNHLY and CDR2 FYNNEI. V trimming: 6 bases; J trimming: 0 bases; junction bases outside the gene matches: 3. The CDR3 has 14 residues. For the CDR3, the DNA is TGTGCCAGCAGGGGACAGGCCCCTAACTATGGCTACACCTTC. Translated: CASRGQAPNYGYTF.

V is TRBV6-5 and J is TRBJ1-1; D may be TRBD1 (5 bases). The CDR3 sequence is 15 residues long. Germline V CDR1 and CDR2: MNHEY, SVGAGI. Trimming cost V 6 bases and J 1 base, with 15 bases left between them. As DNA, the CDR3 is TGTGCCAGCAGCCTCGGGAGGACACAGAACACTGAAGCTTTCTTT. This sequence encodes CASSLGRTQNTEAFF.

V and J are TRBV11-1 and TRBJ2-2, with D unresolved. Germline values: CDR1 SGHAT, CDR2 FQDESV (reference sequence). The length of the CDR3 is 15 residues. Trimming removed 5 bases at V and 1 base at J, with 11 bases between. CDR3: CASSEVIQNTGELFF. CDR3 nucleotide sequence: TGTGCCAGCAGCGAAGTCATTCAGAACACCGGGGAGCTGTTTTTT. Full variable domain (missing parts from reference TRBV11-1 and TRBJ2-2): EAEVAQSPRYKITEKSQAVAFWCDPISGHATLYWYRQILGQGPELLVQFQDESVVDDSQLPKDRFSAERLKGVDSTLKIQPAELGDSAMYLCASSEVIQNTGELFFGEGSRLTVL.

This sequence joins TRBV14 and TRBJ1-5; no definite D call. The CDR3 contains 13 residues. The V gene's germline CDR1 is SGHDN and CDR2 FVKESK. The V end lost 0 bases, the J end lost 7 bases, and 7 bases lay between the germline ends. For the CDR3, the DNA is TGTGCCAGCAGCCAAGAACTCTCCCAGCCCCAGCATTTT. Residues: CASSQELSQPQHF.

V usage is TRBV7-2 and J usage is TRBJ2-7, with TRBD1 matching over 9 bases. Germline CDR1 and CDR2: SGHTA and FQGNSA. J lost 3 bases, V lost 4 bases, and 7 bases had no gene match. This CDR3 is 15 amino acids long. For the CDR3, the DNA is TGTGCCAGCAGCTCCTGGGACAGGGCCAACTACGAGCAGTACTTC. Amino acid sequence: CASSSWDRANYEQYF.

CDR3 sequence reads: CASSRQTTTYEQYF. The CDR3 region has the DNA TGTGCCAGCAGCAGACAGACTACGACCTACGAGCAGTACTTC. The chain is built from TRBV28 and TRBJ2-7; D may match TRBD1 or TRBD2 (5 bases each). This CDR3 has 14 amino acids. CDR1 and CDR2 (germline): MDHEN, SYDVKM. V lost 6 bases and J lost 2, with 14 bases in between.

The J gene is TRBJ2-1, the V gene TRBV7-3; 9 bases match TRBD2. Germline CDR1 is SGHTA and CDR2 is FQGTGA. The trim removed 5 bases at V and 5 bases at J, leaving 4 bases unmatched. This CDR3 spans 14 amino acids. The CDR3 sequence: CASSPGLANNEQFF. In nucleotides, the CDR3 is TGTGCCAGCAGCCCGGGACTAGCCAACAATGAGCAGTTCTTC.

The V and J genes are TRBV4-1 and TRBJ2-1; D gene uncertain. The CDR3 loop spans 13 amino acids. Trimming shortened V by 0 bases and J by 5 bases, and 5 bases separated the two germline ends. The germline CDR1 and CDR2 sequences are MGHRA and YSYEKL. The CDR3 sequence is CASSQDRHNEQFF. DNA for the CDR3: TGCGCCAGCAGCCAAGATCGGCACAATGAGCAGTTCTTC.

This chain links TRBV13 with TRBJ1-1; D is ambiguous. Germline assignment: CDR1 PRHDT and CDR2 FYEKMQ (reference sequence). CDR3 length equals 13 residues. The V end was cut by 1 base, the J end by 2 bases, with 5 bases between. The CDR3 here is CASSLEPNTEAFF. The CDR3 region has the DNA TGTGCCAGCAGCTTAGAACCTAACACTGAAGCTTTCTTT.

This chain links TRBV29-1 with TRBJ2-3; D gene unclear. Germline V gives CDR1 SQVTM, CDR2 ANQGSEA. The CDR3 has 11 residues. Trimming stripped 4 bases from V and 4 bases from J, with 6 bases between. CDR3 region: CSVVGPDTQYF. The CDR3 nucleotides are TGCAGCGTTGTGGGCCCAGATACGCAGTATTTT.

The rearrangement joins TRBV7-9 to TRBJ1-1; D gene uncertain. With 3 bases removed from V and 7 bases from J, the gap between germline ends came to 12 bases. Germline CDR1 and CDR2: SEHNR and FQNEAQ (reference sequence). This CDR3 has 13 residues. The CDR3 sequence is CASSFLLNGEAFF. As DNA, the CDR3 is TGTGCCAGCAGCTTCCTATTAAACGGTGAAGCTTTCTTT.

The V gene is TRBV4-1, the J gene TRBJ2-7; the match to TRBD2 covers 13 bases. This CDR3 has 16 amino acids. CDR1 and CDR2 (germline): MGHRA, YSYEKL. J gave up 4 bases and V 0 bases, and 3 bases lay outside the gene matches. The CDR3 bases are TGCGCCAGCAGCCAAGATGGGACTAGCGGGGTTTACGAGCAGTACTTC. Its translation is CASSQDGTSGVYEQYF.

The V and J genes are TRBV20-1 and TRBJ1-2; perhaps TRBD1 as D (6 bases). CDR1 is DFQATT and CDR2 is SNEGSKA in the germline V gene (reference sequence). V lost 4 bases and J 10 bases, leaving 13 bases between the germline ends. This CDR3 has 11 amino acids. The CDR3 coding sequence is TGCAGTGCTAAAGAACAGGGTGACTACACCTTC. It encodes CSAKEQGDYTF.

The chain employs TRBV21-1 and TRBJ2-5; TRBD1, the D gene given by the table, was not confirmed from the DNA. TRBV21-1 is a pseudogene. The CDR3 has 16 residues. CDR3 amino acids: CASSQEDSTYQETQYF. DNA for the CDR3: TGTGCCAGCAGCCAGGAGGACAGTACCTACCAAGAGACCCAGTACTTC.

About this clone: Other DNA variants within this sample encode the same CDR3. The J gene is TRBJ2-7, the V gene TRBV27; TRBD1 agrees at 10 bases. Per the germline V gene, CDR1 is MNHEY and CDR2 is SMNVEV (reference sequence). The CDR3 is 15 amino acids. Trimming removed 7 bases from V and 0 bases from J; junction bases left unmatched: 6. CDR3 residues: CASTPRTGGSYEQYF. DNA for the CDR3: TGTGCCAGCACCCCCCGGACAGGGGGCTCCTACGAGCAGTACTTC.

The rearrangement links TRBV7-9 to TRBJ1-2, with D perhaps TRBD1 (5 bases). Between the trimmed V and J ends, which lost 5 bases and 3 bases, there was a span of 10 bases. The germline CDR1 and CDR2 sequences are SEHNR and FQNEAQ (reference sequence). The CDR3 runs 13 residues. This CDR3 is CASSPQGDYGYTF. The DNA for the CDR3 is TGTGCCAGCAGCCCCCAAGGGGACTATGGCTACACCTTC.

The CDR3 protein is CASSLRTGGDQPQHF. Written as DNA, the CDR3 is TGCGCCAGCAGCTTAAGAACAGGGGGCGATCAGCCCCAGCATTTT. The chain employs TRBV5-1 and TRBJ1-5; 9 bases are a match to TRBD1. V was clipped by 2 bases and J by 5 bases; unmatched bases: 5. The CDR3 runs to 15 residues. Germline V CDR1 and CDR2: SGHRS, YFSETQ.

The chain combines TRBV5-4 with TRBJ1-2; the D gene is possibly TRBD1 (6 bases). V was shortened by 4 bases and J by 0 bases, with 16 bases between the two germline ends. The germline CDR1 and CDR2 sequences are SGHNT and YYREEE (reference sequence). The CDR3 extends over 16 amino acids. The DNA for the CDR3 is TGTGCCAGCAGCACCCACCCCGGACAGTCTAACTATGGCTACACCTTC. Translating it yields CASSTHPGQSNYGYTF. Full variable domain (remainder filled in from reference TRBV5-4 and TRBJ1-2): ETGVTQSPTHLIKTRGQQVTLRCSSQSGHNTVSWYQQALGQGPQFIFQYYREEENGRGNFPPRFSGLQFPNYSSELNVNALELDDSALYLCASSTHPGQSNYGYTFGSGTRLTVV.

The chain combines TRBV4-3 with TRBJ2-1; TRBD2 agrees at 10 bases. V was clipped by 1 base and J by 7 bases; unmatched bases: 10. The CDR3 contains 17 residues. Per germline, CDR1 LGHNA and CDR2 YSLEER. The CDR3 bases are TGCGCCAGCAGCCAAGGGTACCGAGCGGGGGGGCAGAATGAGCAGTTCTTC. It specifies CASSQGYRAGGQNEQFF.

J is TRBJ1-1 and V is TRBV9, with D possibly being TRBD1 (6 bases). The germline CDR1 and CDR2 sequences are SGDLS and YYNGEE. The ends were cut back, 3 bases at V and 5 bases at J, with 17 bases in the middle. The CDR3 is 15 residues long. The CDR3 loop is CASSAEGEGETEAFF. The DNA for the CDR3 is TGTGCCAGCAGCGCCGAAGGGGAGGGGGAAACTGAAGCTTTCTTT. The entire variable domain, with the rest obtained from reference TRBV9 and TRBJ1-1, is as follows: DSGVTQTPKHLITATGQRVTLRCSPRSGDLSVYWYQQSLDQGLQFLIQYYNGEERAKGNILERFSAQQFPDLHSELNLSSLELGDSALYFCASSAEGEGETEAFFGQGTRLTVV.

This chain links TRBV9 with TRBJ1-2; D remains unclear. This CDR3 is built from 15 residues. V lost 4 bases and J 7 bases, leaving 20 bases between the germline ends. CDR1 and CDR2 (germline): SGDLS, YYNGEE. The CDR3 protein is CASSSFTRMRLGYTF. The CDR3 DNA is TGTGCCAGCAGCTCCTTCACGCGTATGAGGCTTGGCTACACCTTC. Full variable domain (outside the CDR3, taken from reference TRBV9 and TRBJ1-2): DSGVTQTPKHLITATGQRVTLRCSPRSGDLSVYWYQQSLDQGLQFLIQYYNGEERAKGNILERFSAQQFPDLHSELNLSSLELGDSALYFCASSSFTRMRLGYTFGSGTRLTVV.

The chain joins TRBV6-1 to TRBJ2-7; D not resolved. The germline V gene encodes CDR1 MNHNS and CDR2 SASEGT. This CDR3 is 13 amino acids long. Trimming stripped 3 bases from V and 0 bases from J, with 6 bases between. The CDR3 loop is CASSDGASYEQYF. CDR3 nucleotide sequence: TGTGCCAGCAGTGACGGCGCCTCCTACGAGCAGTACTTC.

The chain uses TRBV6-4 and TRBJ2-3; 11 nucleotides line up with TRBD2. CDR3 length: 15 residues. CDR1 and CDR2 from the germline V gene are MRHNA and SNTAGT. The V and J ends lost 0 bases and 4 bases, in that order; junction bases with no gene match: 0. CDR3 nucleotides: TGTGCCAGCAGTGACTCACTAGCGGGAGCAGATACGCAGTATTTT. This translates into CASSDSLAGADTQYF.